The 2 T cell receptor beta chains reported below all come from one sample, sequenced in a study of T cells in Graves' hyperthyroidism and ophthalmopathy. Researchers took RNA transcripts and amplified the TCR beta CDR3 regions from them. Primed by the HTBI set, a first-round RT-PCR was run on the TCR CDR3. TCRdb reanalysed the multiplex PCR reads using MiXCR and keeps one entry per CDR3 protein. Among around 300,000 distinct CDR3 sequences listed, about 13% were seen once. The specimen sequenced was blood. The source of these receptors is a middle-aged woman with Graves' hyperthyroidism.

This clonotype was recorded at least ten times. The genes are TRBV7-2 and TRBJ1-1; 7 nucleotides match TRBD1. The CDR3 is made up of 13 amino acids. Losses at the gene ends were 5 bases for V and 3 bases for J; bases not matched to a gene: 3. Germline CDR1 is SGHTA and CDR2 is FQGNSA. In DNA form, the CDR3 reads TGTGCCAGCAGCCAACAGGGGTACACTGAAGCTTTCTTT. It is translated as CASSQQGYTEAFF.

CDR3 in amino acids: CASSLDRVRNEKLFF. The CDR3 nucleotides are TGTGCCAGCAGCTTGGACCGGGTCCGTAATGAAAAACTGTTTTTT. This rearrangement joins TRBV5-6 to TRBJ1-4; D uncertain. CDR1 is SGHDT, CDR2 YYEEEE, per germline. Trimming removed 0 bases at V and 4 bases at J, with 10 bases between. This CDR3 region has 15 residues.